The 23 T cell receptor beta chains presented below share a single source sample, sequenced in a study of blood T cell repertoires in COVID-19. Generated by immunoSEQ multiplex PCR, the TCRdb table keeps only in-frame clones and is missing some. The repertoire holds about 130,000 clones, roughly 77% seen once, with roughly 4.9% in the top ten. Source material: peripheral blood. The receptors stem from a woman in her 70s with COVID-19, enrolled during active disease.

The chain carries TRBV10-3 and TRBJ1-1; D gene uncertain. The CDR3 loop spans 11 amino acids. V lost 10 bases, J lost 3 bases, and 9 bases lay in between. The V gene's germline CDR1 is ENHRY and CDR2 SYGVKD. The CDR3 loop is CATREDTEAFF. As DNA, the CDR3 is TGTGCCACCCGGGAGGACACTGAAGCTTTCTTT.

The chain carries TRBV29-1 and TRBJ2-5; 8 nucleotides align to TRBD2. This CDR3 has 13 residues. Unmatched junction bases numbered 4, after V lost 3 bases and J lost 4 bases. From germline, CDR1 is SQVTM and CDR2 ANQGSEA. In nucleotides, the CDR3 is TGCAGCGTTGATTTAGCGGGGAGAGAGACCCAGTACTTC. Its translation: CSVDLAGRETQYF.

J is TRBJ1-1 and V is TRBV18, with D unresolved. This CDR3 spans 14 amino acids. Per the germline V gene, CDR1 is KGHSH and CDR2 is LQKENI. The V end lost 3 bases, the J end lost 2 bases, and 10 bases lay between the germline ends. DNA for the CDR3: TGTGCCAGCTCACCGTCGGTGGTTAACACTGAAGCTTTCTTT. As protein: CASSPSVVNTEAFF. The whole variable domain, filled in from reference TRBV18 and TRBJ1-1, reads NAGVMQNPRHLVRRRGQEARLRCSPMKGHSHVYWYRQLPEEGLKFMVYLQKENIIDESGMPKERFSAEFPKEGPSILRIQQVVRGDSAAYFCASSPSVVNTEAFFGQGTRLTVV.

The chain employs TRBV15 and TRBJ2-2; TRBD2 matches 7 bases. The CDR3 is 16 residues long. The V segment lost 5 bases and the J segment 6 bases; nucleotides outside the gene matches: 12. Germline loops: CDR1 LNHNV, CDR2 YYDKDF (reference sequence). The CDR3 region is CATSPEGRGWAGELFF. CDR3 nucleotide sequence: TGTGCCACCAGCCCAGAGGGGAGGGGATGGGCCGGGGAGCTGTTTTTT.

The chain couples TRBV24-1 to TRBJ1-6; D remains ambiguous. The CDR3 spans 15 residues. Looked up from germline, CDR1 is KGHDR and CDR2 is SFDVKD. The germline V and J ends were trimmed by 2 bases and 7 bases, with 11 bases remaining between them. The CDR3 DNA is TGTGCCACCAGTGATTCGGGTAGTAGCAATTCACCCCTCCACTTT. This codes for CATSDSGSSNSPLHF.

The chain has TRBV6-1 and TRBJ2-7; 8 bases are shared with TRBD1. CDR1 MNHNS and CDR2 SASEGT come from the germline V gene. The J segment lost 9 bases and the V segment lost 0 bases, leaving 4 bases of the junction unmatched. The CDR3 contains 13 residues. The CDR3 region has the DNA TGTGCCAGCAGTGAAGCGCTCCAGGGGGCGCAGTACTTC. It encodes CASSEALQGAQYF.

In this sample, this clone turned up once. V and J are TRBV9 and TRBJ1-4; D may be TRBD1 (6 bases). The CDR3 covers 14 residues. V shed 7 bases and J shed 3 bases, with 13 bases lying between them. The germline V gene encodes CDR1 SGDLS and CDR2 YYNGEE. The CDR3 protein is CASSRGGPNEKLFF. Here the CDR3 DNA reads TGTGCCAGCTCCAGGGGCGGGCCTAATGAAAAACTGTTTTTT.

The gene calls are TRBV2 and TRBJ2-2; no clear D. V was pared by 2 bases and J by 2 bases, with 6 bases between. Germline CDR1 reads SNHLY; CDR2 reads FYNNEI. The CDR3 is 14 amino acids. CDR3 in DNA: TGTGCCAGCAGTGAACTCAGAAACACCGGGGAGCTGTTTTTT. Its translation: CASSELRNTGELFF.

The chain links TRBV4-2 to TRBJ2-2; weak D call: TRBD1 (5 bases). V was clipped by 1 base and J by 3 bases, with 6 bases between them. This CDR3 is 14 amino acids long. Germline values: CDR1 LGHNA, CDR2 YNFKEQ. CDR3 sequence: CASSQGGDTGELFF. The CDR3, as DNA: TGTGCCAGCAGCCAAGGGGGCGACACCGGGGAGCTGTTTTTT.

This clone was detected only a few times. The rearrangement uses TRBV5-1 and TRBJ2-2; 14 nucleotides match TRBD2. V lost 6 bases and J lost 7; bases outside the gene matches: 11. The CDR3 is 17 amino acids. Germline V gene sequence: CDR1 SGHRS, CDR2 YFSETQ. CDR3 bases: TGCGCCAGCACCCGGACTAGCGGGGGGCTGATAGGCGGGGAGCTGTTTTTT. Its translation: CASTRTSGGLIGGELFF. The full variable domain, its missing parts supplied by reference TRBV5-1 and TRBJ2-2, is KAGVTQTPRYLIKTRGQQVTLSCSPISGHRSVSWYQQTPGQGLQFLFEYFSETQRNKGNFPGRFSGRQFSNSRSEMNVSTLELGDSALYLCASTRTSGGLIGGELFFGEGSRLTVL.

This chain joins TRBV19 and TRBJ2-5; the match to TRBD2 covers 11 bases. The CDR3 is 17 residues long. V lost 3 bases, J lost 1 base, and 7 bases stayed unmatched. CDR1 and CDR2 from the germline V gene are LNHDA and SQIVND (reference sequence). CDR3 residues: CASSIGLAGLTQETQYF. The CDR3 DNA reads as TGTGCCAGTAGTATCGGACTAGCGGGCCTAACCCAAGAGACCCAGTACTTC.

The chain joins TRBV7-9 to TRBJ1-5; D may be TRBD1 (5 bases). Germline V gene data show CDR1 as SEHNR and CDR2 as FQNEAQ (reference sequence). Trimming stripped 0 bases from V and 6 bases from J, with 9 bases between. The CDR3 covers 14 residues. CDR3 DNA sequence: TGTGCCAGCAGCTTAGCAGGGGAGGGTCAGCCCCAGCATTTT. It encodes CASSLAGEGQPQHF.

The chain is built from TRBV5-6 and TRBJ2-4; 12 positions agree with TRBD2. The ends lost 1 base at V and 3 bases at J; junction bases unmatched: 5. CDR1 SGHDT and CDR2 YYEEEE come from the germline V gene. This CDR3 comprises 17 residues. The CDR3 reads CASSLTSGGMDKNIQYF. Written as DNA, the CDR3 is TGTGCCAGCAGCTTGACTAGCGGGGGGATGGACAAAAACATTCAGTACTTC.

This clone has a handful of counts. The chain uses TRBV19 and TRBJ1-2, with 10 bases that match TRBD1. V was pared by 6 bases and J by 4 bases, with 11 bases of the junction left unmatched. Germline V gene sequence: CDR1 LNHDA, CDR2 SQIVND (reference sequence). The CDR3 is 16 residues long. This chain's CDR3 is CASRPLVTGGSYGYTF. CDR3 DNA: TGTGCCAGTAGACCCCTCGTGACAGGGGGCAGCTATGGCTACACCTTC.

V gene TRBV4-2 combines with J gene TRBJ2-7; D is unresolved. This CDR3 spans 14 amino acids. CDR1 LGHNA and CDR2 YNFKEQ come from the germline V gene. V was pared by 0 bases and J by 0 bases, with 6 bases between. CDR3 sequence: CASSQEASSYEQYF. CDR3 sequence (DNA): TGTGCCAGCAGCCAAGAAGCGTCCTCCTACGAGCAGTACTTC.

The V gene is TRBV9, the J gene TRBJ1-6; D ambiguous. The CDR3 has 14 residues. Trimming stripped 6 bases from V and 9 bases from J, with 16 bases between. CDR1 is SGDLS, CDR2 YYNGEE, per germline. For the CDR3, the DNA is TGTGCCAGCACGAATGGATATCGGAGTTCACCCCTCCACTTT. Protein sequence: CASTNGYRSSPLHF.

CDR3 DNA sequence: TGTGCCAGCAGTGCACTCAACGGACAGGGGCGCAACGAGCAGTACTTC. Its protein is CASSALNGQGRNEQYF. V usage is TRBV2 and J usage is TRBJ2-7; the match to TRBD1 covers 9 bases. CDR3 length: 16 residues. The V gene's germline CDR1 is SNHLY and CDR2 FYNNEI. The junction had 12 bases not matched to a gene; V was cut back by 4 bases and J by 5 bases.

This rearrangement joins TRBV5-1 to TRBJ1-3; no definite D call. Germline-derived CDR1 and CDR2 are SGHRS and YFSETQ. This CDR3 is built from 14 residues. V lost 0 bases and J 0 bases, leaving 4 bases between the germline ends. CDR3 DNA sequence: TGCGCCAGCAGCTTGGGCAGCTCTGGAAACACCATATATTTT. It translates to CASSLGSSGNTIYF. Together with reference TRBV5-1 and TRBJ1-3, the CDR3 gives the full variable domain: KAGVTQTPRYLIKTRGQQVTLSCSPISGHRSVSWYQQTPGQGLQFLFEYFSETQRNKGNFPGRFSGRQFSNSRSEMNVSTLELGDSALYLCASSLGSSGNTIYFGEGSWLTVV.

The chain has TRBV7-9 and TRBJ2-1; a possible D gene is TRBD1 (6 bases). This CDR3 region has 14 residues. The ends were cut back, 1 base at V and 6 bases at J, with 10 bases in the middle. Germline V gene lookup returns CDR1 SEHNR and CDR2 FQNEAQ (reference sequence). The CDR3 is CASSLDTGFNEQFF. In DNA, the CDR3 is TGTGCCAGCAGCTTAGACACAGGGTTCAATGAGCAGTTCTTC.

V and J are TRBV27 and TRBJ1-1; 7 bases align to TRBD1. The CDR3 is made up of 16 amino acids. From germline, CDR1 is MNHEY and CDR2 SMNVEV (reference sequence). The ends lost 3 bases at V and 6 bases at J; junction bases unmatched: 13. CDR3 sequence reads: CASSFEGRGPSSEAFF. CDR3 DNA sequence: TGTGCCAGCAGTTTCGAAGGAAGGGGGCCGTCATCTGAAGCTTTCTTT.

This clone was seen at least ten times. The DNA of the CDR3 is TGTGCCAGCAGGGAGACAGGGGAGAATTCACCCCTCCACTTT. Its translation: CASRETGENSPLHF. The chain uses TRBV2 and TRBJ1-6, with 8 positions matching TRBD1. The CDR3 contains 14 residues. V lost 6 bases, J lost 7 bases, and 5 bases stayed unmatched. In germline, CDR1 is SNHLY, CDR2 FYNNEI.

The chain's CDR3 is CASSLGQDTEAFF. The CDR3 nucleotides read TGTGCCAGCAGTTTAGGGCAGGACACTGAAGCTTTCTTT. This chain connects TRBV12-3 or TRBV12-4 to TRBJ1-1; D not resolved. The V gene lost 1 base and the J gene lost 3 bases, with 6 bases spanning the gap. The CDR3 spans 13 residues.

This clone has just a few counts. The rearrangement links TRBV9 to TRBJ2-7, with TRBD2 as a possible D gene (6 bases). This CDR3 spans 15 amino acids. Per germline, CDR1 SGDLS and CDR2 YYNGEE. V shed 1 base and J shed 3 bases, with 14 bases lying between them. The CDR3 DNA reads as TGTGCCAGCAGCGTAAGAGCCTGGGAGGTCTACGAGCAGTACTTC. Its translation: CASSVRAWEVYEQYF.